This T cell receptor beta chain originates from a study of early T cells in non-severe SARS-CoV-2 infection. The TCR library protocol was used to attach unique molecular identifiers. These identifiers were attached to individual cDNA molecules. Each CDR3 protein gets one entry after TCRdb re-called the 5' RACE reads with MiXCR. The sample holds more than 50,000 distinct CDR3 sequences, roughly an eighth seen once. In its sample, this clonotype ranks as medium-sized. The CDR3 is 13 residues long. Trimming left V 7 bases short and J 9 bases short, with 19 bases between. Germline CDR1 reads GTSNPN; CDR2 reads SVGIG (reference sequence).

This receptor was identified in an adult who was a healthcare worker with PCR-confirmed SARS-CoV-2 infection or an uninfected control (not recorded which). Sequencing used whole blood, obtained at baseline. The gene calls are TRBV30 and TRBJ2-1; D perhaps matches TRBD2 (7 bases). As DNA, the CDR3 is TGTGCCTCCGAAGGGGGAGGGCATCTTGAGCAGTTCTTC. This codes for CASEGGGHLEQFF.